This T cell receptor (beta chain) was sequenced during a study of sequential checkpoint blockade in melanoma (dated by TCRdb to about 2019). About the study as a whole: Patients were assigned by 1:1 randomization to either first-line nivolumab followed by ipilimumab (arm A) or ipilimumab followed by nivolumab (arm B). Maintenance nivolumab came after each of the two trial sequences.

Study-level results and caveats: Larger, independent patient cohorts are needed to validate the response-prediction model that combines TCR metrics and mutation burden.

Clipping removes 3 bases from V and 4 bases from J, with 8 as the unmatched junction base count. CDR1 is given as SGHRS and CDR2 as YFSETQ, both from the germline V gene. Including cysteine and phenylalanine, the CDR3 has 15 amino acids. The read is trimmed to its CDR3 DNA, 45 bases read in frame from base 1. A word on this clone: There is no known antigen for this receptor. Base qualities were left out, and no much larger clone turns up one base away.

The treatment or condition label, read with the paper, signifies: randomized to nivolumab then ipilimumab (arm A) or the reverse (arm B). No trial patient had received prior DNA-damaging chemotherapy. Thawed PBMCs were sorted on a FACS Aria II flow cytometer to isolate live CD3+CD8+ cells negative for CD19 and CD56. Samples came from patients with melanoma in CheckMate 064, a randomized, open-label phase II trial of sequential checkpoint blockade. Peripheral blood mononuclear cells were collected by leukapheresis, purified using Ficoll-Paque, and frozen in human serum containing roughly 9.4% DMSO. Immediately after sorting, the purity of sorted blood CD3+CD8+ cells was verified to be >98%, after which DNA was extracted. TCRbeta CDR3 regions were immunosequenced from genomic DNA with the immunoSEQ Assay. Before high-throughput sequencing, genomic DNA was amplified using bias-controlled multiplex PCR. Concerning the study's data processing: To quantify the absolute abundance of each unique TCRbeta CDR3 region, the sequences were collapsed and filtered. Clonality was defined as 1 minus Pielou's evenness and was calculated using productive rearrangements only. Clones with significantly greater frequencies in on-treatment versus baseline samples were identified using a previously published method. As stored in TCRdb, this immuneACCESS dataset retains in-frame rearrangements with V and J assigned. A fraction of the clones does not appear; measured against another copy, unresolved V genes explain less than half of the discrepancy, and the remainder lacks a known reason. V and J calls and clone size follow that table, whereas D and trimming were derived from the DNA. For this sample there are approximately 17,000 clones; 85% to 95% appear just once. The ten largest make up roughly a quarter of the sample.

The sequence was collected from a human donor with melanoma. The sequencing here drew on CD8+ T cells sorted from blood (inferred from file names), taken from a patient given nivolumab and ipilimumab in sequence. The V and J genes are TRBV5-1 and TRBJ1-2, with TRBD1 identical over 8 junction bases. The CDR3 region reads CASSSSRQGAYGYTF. The DNA sequence follows: TGCGCCAGCAGCTCCTCTCGCCAGGGGGCCTATGGCTACACCTTC. With all but the CDR3 taken from the reference TRBV5-1 and TRBJ1-2 genes, the full variable domain is: KAGVTQTPRYLIKTRGQQVTLSCSPISGHRSVSWYQQTPGQGLQFLFEYFSETQRNKGNFPGRFSGRQFSNSRSEMNVSTLELGDSALYLCASSSSRQGAYGYTFGSGTRLTVV.